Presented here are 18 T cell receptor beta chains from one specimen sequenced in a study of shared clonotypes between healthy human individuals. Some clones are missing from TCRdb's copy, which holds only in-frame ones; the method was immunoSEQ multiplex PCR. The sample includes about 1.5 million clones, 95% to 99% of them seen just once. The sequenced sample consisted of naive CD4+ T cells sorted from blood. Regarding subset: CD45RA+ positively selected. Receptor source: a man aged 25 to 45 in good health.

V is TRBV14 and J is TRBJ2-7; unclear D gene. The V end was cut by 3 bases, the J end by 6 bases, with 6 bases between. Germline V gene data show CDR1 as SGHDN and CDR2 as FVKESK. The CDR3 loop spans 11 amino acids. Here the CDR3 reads CASSHAAEQYF. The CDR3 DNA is TGTGCCAGCAGCCATGCAGCCGAGCAGTACTTC.

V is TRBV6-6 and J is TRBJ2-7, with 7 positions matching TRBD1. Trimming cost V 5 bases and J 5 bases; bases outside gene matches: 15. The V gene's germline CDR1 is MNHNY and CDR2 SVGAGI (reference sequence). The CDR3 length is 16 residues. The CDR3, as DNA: TGTGCCAGCAGTGCGTACACAGGGGCCCCCGCCAACGAGCAGTACTTC. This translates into CASSAYTGAPANEQYF.

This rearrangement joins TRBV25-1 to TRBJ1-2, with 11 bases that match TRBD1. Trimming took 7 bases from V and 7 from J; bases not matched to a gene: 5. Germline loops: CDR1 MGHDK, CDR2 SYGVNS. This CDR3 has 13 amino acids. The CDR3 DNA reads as TGTGCCAGCAAAGGACAGGGGGCCGGTGGCTACACCTTC. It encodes CASKGQGAGGYTF.

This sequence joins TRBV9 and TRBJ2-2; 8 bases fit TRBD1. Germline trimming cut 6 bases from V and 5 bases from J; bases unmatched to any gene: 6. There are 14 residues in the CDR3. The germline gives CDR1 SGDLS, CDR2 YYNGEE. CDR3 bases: TGTGCCAGCAAGACAGGGGCAGGGACCGGGGAGCTGTTTTTT. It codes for CASKTGAGTGELFF.

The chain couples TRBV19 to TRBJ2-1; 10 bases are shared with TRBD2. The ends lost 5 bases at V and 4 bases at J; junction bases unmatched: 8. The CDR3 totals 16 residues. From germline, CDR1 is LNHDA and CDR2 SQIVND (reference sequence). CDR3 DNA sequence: TGTGCCAGTAGTCAGTTGAGGACTAGCGGTTACAATGAGCAGTTCTTC. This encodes CASSQLRTSGYNEQFF.

The CDR3 DNA follows: TGTGCCAGCAGCCAGCACAATGAGCAGTTCTTC. Amino acids: CASSQHNEQFF. The chain employs TRBV7-9 and TRBJ2-1; D is ambiguous. The CDR3 consists of 11 residues. Germline values: CDR1 SEHNR, CDR2 FQNEAQ (reference sequence). Trimming removed 5 bases at V and 5 bases at J, with 4 bases between.

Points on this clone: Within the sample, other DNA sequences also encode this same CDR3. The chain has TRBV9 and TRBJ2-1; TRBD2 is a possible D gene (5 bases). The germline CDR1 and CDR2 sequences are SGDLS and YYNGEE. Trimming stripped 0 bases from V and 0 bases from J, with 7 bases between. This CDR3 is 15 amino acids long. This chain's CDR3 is CASSVVGDSYNEQFF. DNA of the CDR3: TGTGCCAGCAGCGTAGTGGGAGACTCCTACAATGAGCAGTTCTTC.

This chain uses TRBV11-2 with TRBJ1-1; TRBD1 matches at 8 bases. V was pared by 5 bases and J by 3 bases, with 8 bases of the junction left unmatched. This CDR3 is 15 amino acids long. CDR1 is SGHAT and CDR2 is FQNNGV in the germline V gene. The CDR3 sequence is CASSDPGGADTEAFF. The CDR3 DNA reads TGTGCCAGCAGCGATCCAGGGGGCGCGGACACTGAAGCTTTCTTT.

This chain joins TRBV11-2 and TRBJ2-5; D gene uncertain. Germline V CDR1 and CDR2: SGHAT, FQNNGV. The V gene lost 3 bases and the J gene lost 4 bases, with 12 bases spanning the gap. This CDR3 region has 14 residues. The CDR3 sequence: CASSLSPGRETQYF. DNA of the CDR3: TGTGCCAGCAGCTTGTCACCGGGCCGAGAGACCCAGTACTTC.

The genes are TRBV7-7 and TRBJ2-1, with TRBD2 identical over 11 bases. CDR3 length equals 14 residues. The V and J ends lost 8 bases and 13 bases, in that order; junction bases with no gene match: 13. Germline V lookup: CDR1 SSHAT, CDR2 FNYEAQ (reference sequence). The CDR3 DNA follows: TGTGCCAGCGCCCTTGGGCTAGCGGGAGGAATCCAGTTCTTC. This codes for CASALGLAGGIQFF.

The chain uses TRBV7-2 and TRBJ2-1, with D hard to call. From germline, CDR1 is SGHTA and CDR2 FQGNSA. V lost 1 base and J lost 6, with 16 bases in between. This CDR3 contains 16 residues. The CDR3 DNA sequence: TGTGCCAGCAGCTTAGTTTACCCGGGTTTCGGCAATGAGCAGTTCTTC. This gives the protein CASSLVYPGFGNEQFF.

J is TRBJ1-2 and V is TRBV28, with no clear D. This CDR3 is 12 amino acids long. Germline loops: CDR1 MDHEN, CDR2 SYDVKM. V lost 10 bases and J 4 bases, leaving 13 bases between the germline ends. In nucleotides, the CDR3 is TGTGCCACCTCTGCTCCTGGCTATGGCTACACCTTC. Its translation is CATSAPGYGYTF.

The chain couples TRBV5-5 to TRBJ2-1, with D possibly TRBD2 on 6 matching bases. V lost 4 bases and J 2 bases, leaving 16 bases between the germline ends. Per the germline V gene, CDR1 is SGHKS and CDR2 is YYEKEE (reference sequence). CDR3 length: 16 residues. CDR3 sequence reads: CASSLSGSSAYNEQFF. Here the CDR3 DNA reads TGTGCCAGCAGCCTTTCGGGGTCTAGCGCCTACAATGAGCAGTTCTTC.

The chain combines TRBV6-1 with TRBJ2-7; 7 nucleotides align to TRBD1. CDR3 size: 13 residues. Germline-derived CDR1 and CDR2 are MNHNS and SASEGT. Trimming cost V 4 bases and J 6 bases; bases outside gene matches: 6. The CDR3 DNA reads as TGTGCCAGCAGTGCCTTGACAGGGAGCGAGCAGTACTTC. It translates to CASSALTGSEQYF.

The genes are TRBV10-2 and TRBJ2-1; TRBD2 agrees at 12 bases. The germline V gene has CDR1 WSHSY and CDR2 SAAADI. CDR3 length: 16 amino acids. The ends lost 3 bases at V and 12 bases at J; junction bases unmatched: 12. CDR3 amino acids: CASSDHRASGRDRQFF. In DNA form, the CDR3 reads TGCGCCAGCAGTGACCATAGGGCTAGCGGGAGGGATCGGCAGTTCTTC.

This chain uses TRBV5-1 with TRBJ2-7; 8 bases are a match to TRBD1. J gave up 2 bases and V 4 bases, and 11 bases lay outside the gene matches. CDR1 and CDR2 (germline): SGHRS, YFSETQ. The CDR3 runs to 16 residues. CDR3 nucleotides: TGCGCCAGCAGCATACGCCCGGACAGGGACCCCTACGAGCAGTACTTC. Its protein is CASSIRPDRDPYEQYF.

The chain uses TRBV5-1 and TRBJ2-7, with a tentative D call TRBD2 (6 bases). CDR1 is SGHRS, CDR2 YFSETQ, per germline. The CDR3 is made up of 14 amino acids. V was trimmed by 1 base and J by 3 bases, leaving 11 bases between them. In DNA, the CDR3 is TGCGCCAGCAGCTTGCGGCGGGGACGCTACGAGCAGTACTTC. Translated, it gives CASSLRRGRYEQYF.

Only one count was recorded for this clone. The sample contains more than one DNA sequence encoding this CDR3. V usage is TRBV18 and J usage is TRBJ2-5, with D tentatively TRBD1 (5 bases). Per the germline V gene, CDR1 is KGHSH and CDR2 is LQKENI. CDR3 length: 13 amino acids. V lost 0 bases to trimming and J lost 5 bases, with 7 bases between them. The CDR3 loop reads CASSPPPGETQYF. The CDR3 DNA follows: TGTGCCAGCTCACCACCTCCAGGGGAGACCCAGTACTTC.